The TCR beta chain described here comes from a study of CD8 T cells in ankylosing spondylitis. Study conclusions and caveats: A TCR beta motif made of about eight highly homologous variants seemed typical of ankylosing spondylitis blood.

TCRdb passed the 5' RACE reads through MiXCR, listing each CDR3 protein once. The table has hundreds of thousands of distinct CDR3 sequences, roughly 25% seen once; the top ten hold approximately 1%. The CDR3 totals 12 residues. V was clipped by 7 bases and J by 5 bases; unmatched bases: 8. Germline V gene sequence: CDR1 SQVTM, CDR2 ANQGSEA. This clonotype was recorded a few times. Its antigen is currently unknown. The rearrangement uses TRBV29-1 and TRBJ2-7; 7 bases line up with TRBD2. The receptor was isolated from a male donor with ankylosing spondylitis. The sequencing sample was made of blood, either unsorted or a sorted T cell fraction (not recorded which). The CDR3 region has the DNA TGCAGCGCAGGCGGGGGAAGTGACGAGCAGTACTTC. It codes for CSAGGGSDEQYF.